The 20 T cell receptor beta chains given below trace back to one sample, sequenced in a study of control samples from healthy donors and cancer patients. The data were produced by immunoSEQ multiplex PCR, yet TCRdb's version contains in-frame clones alone and is incomplete. The table records over 150,000 clones, around 96% of them present only once. The sequenced material came from blood. The receptors were sampled from a woman aged 30 to 39 in good health.

V and J are TRBV27 and TRBJ2-7, with D possibly TRBD1 on 5 matching bases. The CDR3 consists of 14 residues. CDR1 and CDR2 from the germline V gene are MNHEY and SMNVEV (reference sequence). V was pared by 8 bases and J by 2 bases, with 16 bases between. CDR3 in DNA: TGTGCCAGCCGAGCCCAGACAGCAGCCTACGAGCAGTACTTC. As protein: CASRAQTAAYEQYF.

The rearrangement links TRBV6-4 to TRBJ1-2; 7 positions agree with TRBD1. This CDR3 comprises 12 residues. The trim removed 10 bases at V and 7 bases at J, leaving 9 bases unmatched. Looked up from germline, CDR1 is MRHNA and CDR2 is SNTAGT. CDR3 region: CATRGGHGGYTF. The CDR3 nucleotides are TGTGCCACCAGGGGGGGGCACGGTGGCTACACCTTC.

This clone was recorded once. The chain links TRBV2 to TRBJ1-6, with TRBD1 as a possible D gene (5 bases). V lost 2 bases to trimming and J lost 6 bases, with 11 bases between them. This CDR3 is built from 15 residues. In germline, CDR1 is SNHLY, CDR2 FYNNEI. Here the CDR3 DNA reads TGTGCCAGCAGTGAAACGGGGCCGATTAATTCACCCCTCCACTTT. This sequence encodes CASSETGPINSPLHF.

V usage is TRBV14 and J usage is TRBJ1-2; no clear D. CDR3 length equals 14 residues. The germline gives CDR1 SGHDN, CDR2 FVKESK. Between the trimmed V and J ends, which lost 1 base and 4 bases, there was a span of 10 bases. As DNA, the CDR3 is TGTGCCAGCAGCCAAGTGGAACGGCTCTATGGCTACACCTTC. Encoded protein: CASSQVERLYGYTF.

This rearrangement joins TRBV5-1 to TRBJ1-1, with TRBD1 matching over 9 bases. V lost 4 bases to trimming and J lost 10 bases; unmatched junction nucleotides: 8. Germline V lookup: CDR1 SGHRS, CDR2 YFSETQ. CDR3 size: 13 residues. CDR3 sequence (DNA): TGCGCCAGCAGCGGGGACAGGGTGGTACGAGCTTTCTTT. Amino acid sequence: CASSGDRVVRAFF.

The gene calls are TRBV7-9 and TRBJ2-3; D may match TRBD1 or TRBD2 (6 bases each). This CDR3 spans 15 amino acids. V was shortened by 5 bases and J by 3 bases, with 15 bases between the two germline ends. CDR1 is SEHNR and CDR2 is FQNEAQ in the germline V gene (reference sequence). The CDR3 bases are TGTGCCAGCAGCCCATGGGGGGCGCGGACAGATACGCAGTATTTT. Its protein product is CASSPWGARTDTQYF.

The V and J genes are TRBV2 and TRBJ2-4; 8 bases line up with TRBD1. Losses at the gene ends were 4 bases for V and 2 bases for J; bases not matched to a gene: 7. This CDR3 contains 16 residues. CDR1 is SNHLY and CDR2 is FYNNEI in the germline V gene. CDR3 protein: CASSAFQGATKNIQYF. Written as DNA, the CDR3 is TGTGCCAGCAGTGCTTTTCAGGGGGCGACCAAAAACATTCAGTACTTC.

V usage is TRBV2 and J usage is TRBJ1-2, with 9 bases aligning to TRBD1. J gave up 4 bases and V 6 bases, and 9 bases lay outside the gene matches. The CDR3 covers 15 residues. Per the germline V gene, CDR1 is SNHLY and CDR2 is FYNNEI. CDR3: CASRGRDREGYGYTF. The CDR3 coding sequence is TGTGCCAGCAGAGGCCGGGACAGGGAGGGCTATGGCTACACCTTC. The full variable domain, completed using reference TRBV2 and TRBJ1-2, is EPEVTQTPSHQVTQMGQEVILRCVPISNHLYFYWYRQILGQKVEFLVSFYNNEISEKSEIFDDQFSVERPDGSNFTLKIRSTKLEDSAMYFCASRGRDREGYGYTFGSGTRLTVV.

The chain joins TRBV10-2 to TRBJ2-3, with 14 bases fitting TRBD2. Germline CDR1 WSHSY, CDR2 SAAADI. The V gene end was trimmed by 11 bases and the J gene end by 6 bases; junction bases not matched to a gene: 7. The length of the CDR3 is 14 residues. The CDR3 DNA follows: TGCGCCTCCCGGACTAGCGGGAGGCCGGATACGCAGTATTTT. Amino acids: CASRTSGRPDTQYF.

V is TRBV9 and J is TRBJ2-2; TRBD2 matches 12 bases. The V segment lost 3 bases and the J segment 6 bases; nucleotides outside the gene matches: 9. The CDR3 contains 17 residues. The germline V gene encodes CDR1 SGDLS and CDR2 YYNGEE. Written as DNA, the CDR3 is TGTGCCAGCAGCGGTACTACTAGCGGGGGGCCCCCCGGGGAGCTGTTTTTT. This translates into CASSGTTSGGPPGELFF.

The J gene is TRBJ2-1, the V gene TRBV4-1, with D tentatively TRBD2 (6 bases). Germline V gene data show CDR1 as MGHRA and CDR2 as YSYEKL. Trimming left V 4 bases short and J 1 base short, with 14 bases between. This CDR3 has 16 amino acids. The CDR3 region is CASSLPSARSYNEQFF. In DNA, the CDR3 is TGCGCCAGCAGCCTCCCTAGCGCCAGATCCTACAATGAGCAGTTCTTC.

The chain recombines TRBV25-1 with TRBJ1-5; 8 positions match TRBD1. CDR3 length: 14 residues. J lost 6 bases, V lost 2 bases, and 3 bases had no gene match. Germline CDR1 is MGHDK and CDR2 is SYGVNS. CDR3 sequence: CASSEPGGGQPQHF. CDR3 DNA: TGTGCCAGCAGTGAACCAGGGGGCGGTCAGCCCCAGCATTTT.

The CDR3 sequence: CASSGGRRGGHSPLHF. The DNA for the CDR3 is TGTGCCAGCAGTGGGGGGCGTAGGGGAGGACATTCACCCCTCCACTTT. The genes are TRBV2 and TRBJ1-6; TRBD1 might be the D (6 bases). Germline assignment: CDR1 SNHLY and CDR2 FYNNEI. The CDR3 has 16 residues. V lost 4 bases, J lost 8 bases, and 18 bases lay in between.

Of note for this clone: This same CDR3 is encoded by further DNA sequences in the sample. V is TRBV10-3 and J is TRBJ2-7; D is undetermined. The CDR3 runs to 13 residues. Germline assignment: CDR1 ENHRY and CDR2 SYGVKD. Trimming took off 0 bases at V and 2 bases at J, with 5 bases between the two ends. The CDR3 sequence is CAISESRTYEQYF. The DNA for the CDR3 is TGTGCCATCAGTGAGTCGAGGACCTACGAGCAGTACTTC.

The chain's CDR3 is CASSEVRPWGYGYTF. CDR3 sequence (DNA): TGTGCCAGCAGTGAAGTAAGGCCTTGGGGCTATGGCTACACCTTC. V is TRBV6-1 and J is TRBJ1-2, with D hard to call. The CDR3 spans 15 residues. V dropped 1 base and J dropped 4 bases, with 13 bases sitting between them. The germline V gene has CDR1 MNHNS and CDR2 SASEGT.

The V gene is TRBV27, the J gene TRBJ2-3, with a weak D call TRBD1 (5 bases). CDR3 length: 13 amino acids. Between the trimmed V and J ends, which lost 6 bases and 1 base, there was a span of 8 bases. Germline CDR1 reads MNHEY; CDR2 reads SMNVEV (reference sequence). For the CDR3, the DNA is TGTGCCAGCAGGACAGTTGGCACAGATACGCAGTATTTT. This encodes CASRTVGTDTQYF.

The CDR3 DNA reads TGTGCCAGCAGCTTCTTTGATACTGACTCTGGAAACACCATATATTTT. It encodes CASSFFDTDSGNTIYF. The rearrangement links TRBV5-5 to TRBJ1-3; no clear D. Looked up from germline, CDR1 is SGHKS and CDR2 is YYEKEE (reference sequence). V lost 2 bases to trimming and J lost 0 bases, with 12 bases between them. This CDR3 is 16 amino acids long.

The chain combines TRBV5-4 with TRBJ1-1; maybe TRBD1 (6 bases). The germline V gene has CDR1 SGHNT and CDR2 YYREEE (reference sequence). The CDR3 is 16 residues long. The V gene lost 3 bases and the J gene lost 1 base, with 16 bases spanning the gap. CDR3 protein: CASSSRGAGRNTEAFF. CDR3 DNA: TGTGCCAGCAGCTCGAGGGGGGCAGGCAGGAACACTGAAGCTTTCTTT.

The chain couples TRBV4-1 to TRBJ2-6; the match to TRBD1 covers 7 bases. The CDR3 has 17 residues. Germline V gene lookup returns CDR1 MGHRA and CDR2 YSYEKL. The V segment lost 4 bases and the J segment 0 bases; nucleotides outside the gene matches: 6. CDR3 bases: TGCGCCAGCAGCCCGGGACAGAGATCCTCTGGGGCCAACGTCCTGACTTTC. This gives the protein CASSPGQRSSGANVLTF.

V usage is TRBV21-1 and J usage is TRBJ2-1. TRBV21-1 represents a pseudogene. The CDR3 consists of 14 residues. The CDR3 here is CASSPPEGSNEQFF. The CDR3 DNA is TGTGCCAGCAGCCCCCCGGAAGGTAGCAATGAGCAGTTCTTC.